This T cell receptor (beta chain) comes out of a study of Ad26.COV2.S vaccination and SARS-CoV-2 variants. General study results and limits: Vaccine recipients had higher spike-specific TCR breadth than placebo recipients. Vaccinated and placebo-treated recipients had similar non-spike TCR breadth.

Libraries were prepared by immunoSEQ multiplex PCR; TCRdb keeps only in-frame clonotypes and omits some of them. The sample consists of about 420,000 clones, roughly 90% of them appearing once. This CDR3 region has 13 residues. V was cut by 8 bases and J by 2 bases, with 12 bases left in between. CDR1 MDHEN and CDR2 SYDVKM come from the germline V gene. Worth noting for this clone: Its antigen remains unidentified.

Treatment here: some 19 received Ad26.COV2.S at low or high dose, single or two shots; about 5 received placebo; per-sample allocation not given. The study sampled participants on day 63 after the first vaccine or placebo injection. This receptor was obtained from a person between 18 and 59 years old who received the Ad26.COV2.S COVID-19 vaccine or a placebo. J is TRBJ1-1 and V is TRBV28; D gene unclear. The sequences come from peripheral blood, collected in a trial of Ad26.COV2.S vaccine versus placebo. CDR3 protein: CASEAEGNTEAFF. Here the CDR3 DNA reads TGTGCCAGCGAAGCTGAAGGAAACACTGAAGCTTTCTTT.